These T cell receptor beta chains were read from a single sample in a study of CD8 T cells in ankylosing spondylitis. TCRdb ran MiXCR on the 5' RACE reads and lists one entry per CDR3 protein. Found here are 300,000 to 400,000 distinct CDR3 sequences, about 20% of them singletons; the top ten hold roughly a sixth. Source material: blood, either unsorted or a sorted T cell fraction (not recorded which). Source of these receptors: a male donor with ankylosing spondylitis. Each CDR3 is given with its conserved first and last residue. D genes are given only for firm matches.

d_gene | v_gene | CDR3aa
. | TRBV28 | CASSPGDSTVINQPHHF
. | TRBV12-3/TRBV12-4 | CASSLLKNTGELFF
. | TRBV10-2 | CASQALGGNYGYTF
TRBD2 | TRBV7-2 | CASSLVHSGSEQYF
TRBD1 | TRBV5-1 | CASSLEGQGFGNEQFF
. | TRBV18 | CASSPGSTNRDTQYF
. | TRBV6-2/TRBV6-3 | CASSYQPFAEAFF
. | TRBV19 | CASTTVGTGTYEQYF
. | TRBV15 | CATSREGRVTDTQYF
TRBD2 | TRBV5-1 | CASSLATSGISTDTQYF
. | TRBV6-5 | CASSFGTPQTETQYF
. | TRBV4-3 | CASSLYFPGENYEQYF
. | TRBV7-9 | CASSWEGPDTQYF
. | TRBV5-1 | CASTRQGAASYNEQFF
TRBD2 | TRBV20-1 | CSARLAGRTDTQYF
TRBD2 | TRBV28 | CASTPGLAGTNTGELFF
. | TRBV14 | CASSQDALWQNLETQYF
TRBD1 | TRBV4-3 | CASSPFPPGQGLLGSYEQYF
. | TRBV9 | CASSLGGGTIQYF
. | TRBV7-3 | CASSLIASMRGELFF
TRBD2 | TRBV20-1 | CSARTKGLAGDYEQFF
TRBD2 | TRBV3-1 | CASSPLGTSGYEQFF
. | TRBV10-3 | CAISTGGANTEAFF
TRBD2 | TRBV3-1 | CASSQGLAGGGWQETQYF
TRBD2 | TRBV3-1 | CASSQDTSGRAYTQYF
. | TRBV12-3/TRBV12-4 | CASSDQRPDTDTQYF
TRBD1 | TRBV28 | CASSTHARGLVTGELFF
. | TRBV24-1 | CATSDPAGENYGYTF
TRBD2 | TRBV5-1 | CASSYRTSVQETQYF
. | TRBV15 | CATSRDRASSGNTIYF
. | TRBV5-1 | CASSPRSAGYGAFF
. | TRBV7-3 | CASSLTGVGTEAFF
TRBD2 | TRBV12-3/TRBV12-4 | CASSFSASGSGNEQFF
. | TRBV28 | CASGDREVGSTDTQYF
TRBD1 | TRBV20-1 | CSLLGGQGRSNQPQHF
. | TRBV3-1 | CASSRLGGGVGREQFF
. | TRBV7-2 | CASSLAILTEAFF
. | TRBV11-2 | CASSRTLGGQGFGTGELFF
. | TRBV10-3 | CAISGGRESTDTQYF
TRBD1 | TRBV27 | CASSRIQGTGIETQYF
. | TRBV29-1 | CSVSPNEQFF
. | TRBV29-1 | CSVEVVVDAGELFF
. | TRBV30 | CAWSRGQNYEQYF
. | TRBV7-2 | CASSPNPSPEQFF
TRBD1 | TRBV28 | CASSSLPGQGVGEQYF
. | TRBV9 | CASSVGQGNEQFF
. | TRBV7-8 | CASSLAEQPQHF
TRBD1 | TRBV12-3/TRBV12-4 | CASTRGPGANVLTF
. | TRBV12-3/TRBV12-4 | CASIGGQGFQPQHF